The next 25 T cell receptor beta chains were all read from a single sample in a study of identical twins. TCRdb reanalysed the 5' RACE reads using MiXCR and keeps one entry per CDR3 protein. This table holds approximately 590,000 distinct CDR3 sequences, 7.5% to 10% found once. These records were also assigned to another study, of yellow fever vaccine responses in identical twins.

The sequenced sample consisted of PBMCs. These TCRs come from a woman aged 18-30 years in good health.

The chain joins TRBV20-1 to TRBJ1-5, with a weak D call TRBD1 (6 bases). Between the trimmed V and J ends, which lost 0 bases and 9 bases, there was a span of 24 bases. This CDR3 spans 17 amino acids. Germline CDR1 and CDR2: DFQATT and SNEGSKA (reference sequence). In nucleotides, the CDR3 is TGCAGTGCTAGAGATTCAGTTGGGGTCAGGGGACGAGGGCCCCAGCATTTT. Its protein is CSARDSVGVRGRGPQHF.

The V gene is TRBV12-3 or TRBV12-4, the J gene TRBJ2-7; D possibly corresponds to TRBD2 (6 bases). V was clipped by 3 bases and J by 6 bases, with 21 bases between them. CDR3 length equals 16 residues. The CDR3 DNA reads as TGTGCCAGCAGTTTCTTTTTGCTAGCGCAGAACATCGAGCAGTACTTC. Translated, it gives CASSFFLLAQNIEQYF.

This clonotype was detected a few times. This chain links TRBV29-1 with TRBJ2-5, with TRBD2 matching 14 bases. Germline CDR1 SQVTM, CDR2 ANQGSEA. With 5 bases clipped from V and 3 bases from J, the junction kept 8 bases outside the gene matches. The CDR3 length is 16 residues. CDR3 coding DNA: TGCAGCGTTTCCGCCGGACTAGCGGGAGGTAAAGAGACCCAGTACTTC. Amino acids: CSVSAGLAGGKETQYF.

This clonotype was seen at least ten times. The chain joins TRBV5-1 to TRBJ1-5; 9 positions agree with TRBD1. Germline CDR1 SGHRS, CDR2 YFSETQ. V gave up 4 bases and J gave up 6 bases; unmatched junction bases: 8. This CDR3 spans 15 amino acids. In DNA, the CDR3 is TGCGCCAGCAGCATGGGACAGGGATTGTTTCAGCCCCAGCATTTT. The encoded protein is CASSMGQGLFQPQHF.

This clonotype has only a few counts. The rearrangement joins TRBV7-2 to TRBJ2-7; 8 nucleotides agree with TRBD1. The germline gives CDR1 SGHTA, CDR2 FQGNSA. After removal of 6 bases from V and 0 bases from J, the junction contained 7 bases not matched to a gene. CDR3 length: 15 residues. The CDR3 bases are TGTGCCAGCAGGGCACCGGGACAGGTCTCCTACGAGCAGTACTTC. This translates into CASRAPGQVSYEQYF.

This clonotype was seen a few times. The chain combines TRBV7-2 with TRBJ2-1; D perhaps matches TRBD2 (7 bases). V was trimmed by 2 bases and J by 9 bases, leaving 14 bases between them. Germline CDR1 and CDR2: SGHTA and FQGNSA. The CDR3 runs to 14 residues. CDR3 loop: CASSLRGGQLEQFF. The DNA for the CDR3 is TGTGCCAGCAGCTTAAGGGGGGGGCAACTTGAGCAGTTCTTC.

The rearrangement uses TRBV11-1 and TRBJ2-4, with TRBD2 matching over 15 bases. The germline CDR1 and CDR2 sequences are SGHAT and FQDESV (reference sequence). With 1 base clipped from V and 9 bases from J, the junction kept 13 bases outside the gene matches. This CDR3 spans 19 amino acids. CDR3 region: CASSLVEAGLAGGRGIQYF. The DNA of the CDR3 is TGTGCCAGCAGCTTAGTCGAGGCTGGACTAGCGGGGGGGCGTGGCATTCAGTACTTC.

CDR3 sequence reads: CSASTRQGQGRDEQFF. CDR3 DNA: TGCAGTGCTAGTACCCGCCAAGGACAGGGAAGAGATGAGCAGTTCTTC. The chain combines TRBV20-1 with TRBJ2-1, with 8 bases fitting TRBD1. The CDR3 runs 16 residues. V was pared by 3 bases and J by 8 bases, with 15 bases of the junction left unmatched. Germline-derived CDR1 and CDR2 are DFQATT and SNEGSKA (reference sequence).

The V and J genes are TRBV5-1 and TRBJ2-2; 8 bases align to TRBD1. With V trimmed by 4 bases and J by 4 bases, 6 bases remained unmatched. From germline, CDR1 is SGHRS and CDR2 YFSETQ. The CDR3 runs 15 residues. This chain's CDR3 is CASSLGTGPTGELFF. The CDR3 nucleotides are TGCGCCAGCAGCCTCGGGACAGGACCCACCGGGGAGCTGTTTTTT. The full variable domain, in which reference TRBV5-1 and TRBJ2-2 provide the parts outside the CDR3, is KAGVTQTPRYLIKTRGQQVTLSCSPISGHRSVSWYQQTPGQGLQFLFEYFSETQRNKGNFPGRFSGRQFSNSRSEMNVSTLELGDSALYLCASSLGTGPTGELFFGEGSRLTVL.

The rearrangement joins TRBV6-1 to TRBJ2-5; no clear D. Germline lookup yields CDR1 MNHNS and CDR2 SASEGT. The germline V and J ends were trimmed by 7 bases and 4 bases, with 19 bases remaining between them. CDR3 length equals 15 residues. CDR3 in amino acids: CASTTKVPQAETQYF. The DNA for the CDR3 is TGTGCCAGCACCACAAAGGTCCCCCAAGCAGAGACCCAGTACTTC.

This clonotype was recorded at least ten times. V is TRBV27 and J is TRBJ1-5; D possibly corresponds to TRBD1 (6 bases). This CDR3 is built from 14 residues. Germline V lookup: CDR1 MNHEY, CDR2 SMNVEV (reference sequence). Trimming removed 2 bases at V and 5 bases at J, with 10 bases between. The chain's CDR3 is CASSLKGGDQPQHF. The CDR3 DNA follows: TGTGCCAGCAGTTTAAAAGGGGGTGATCAGCCCCAGCATTTT.

This clonotype was counted a few times. In DNA form, the CDR3 reads TGTGCCAGCAGCTTAGGGAAAAGCTCCTACGAGCAGTACTTC. This codes for CASSLGKSSYEQYF. This rearrangement joins TRBV13 to TRBJ2-7; D not certain. Germline V gene lookup returns CDR1 PRHDT and CDR2 FYEKMQ (reference sequence). The CDR3 totals 14 residues. V was cut by 0 bases and J by 0 bases, with 6 bases left in between.

The rearrangement links TRBV18 to TRBJ1-1; 8 positions match TRBD1. This CDR3 contains 15 residues. The J segment lost 6 bases and the V segment lost 4 bases, leaving 10 bases of the junction unmatched. Germline loops: CDR1 KGHSH, CDR2 LQKENI. CDR3 nucleotide sequence: TGTGCCAGCTCACGATCGGACAGGGTCAGTTCTGAAGCTTTCTTT. Translation gives CASSRSDRVSSEAFF.

This clonotype was seen only a few times. This chain connects TRBV20-1 to TRBJ2-2; TRBD1 matches 9 bases. Germline V gives CDR1 DFQATT, CDR2 SNEGSKA (reference sequence). The length of the CDR3 is 14 residues. After removal of 5 bases from V and 5 bases from J, the junction contained 6 bases not matched to a gene. The CDR3 protein is CSAPKDRGTGELFF. The CDR3 nucleotides read TGCAGTGCTCCTAAGGACAGGGGAACCGGGGAGCTGTTTTTT.

Only a few counts were recorded for this clonotype. The rearrangement uses TRBV3-1 and TRBJ2-3; D unresolved. The CDR3 is made up of 14 amino acids. V dropped 8 bases and J dropped 4 bases, with 16 bases sitting between them. Germline CDR1 and CDR2: LGHDT and YNNKEL (reference sequence). CDR3 sequence: CASSHLPTADTQYF. CDR3 DNA: TGTGCCAGCTCCCATCTACCCACGGCAGATACGCAGTATTTT.

This clonotype was seen many times. The rearrangement uses TRBV6-5 and TRBJ2-2; D possibly corresponds to TRBD1 (5 bases). The germline V and J ends were trimmed by 2 bases and 5 bases, with 15 bases remaining between them. The CDR3 sequence is 16 residues long. Germline lookup yields CDR1 MNHEY and CDR2 SVGAGI. CDR3 coding DNA: TGTGCCAGCAGTTACCTTGGGGCAGGGCGAACCGGGGAGCTGTTTTTT. This gives the protein CASSYLGAGRTGELFF.

This clonotype was observed many times. The V gene is TRBV5-1, the J gene TRBJ2-3; 11 positions agree with TRBD2. Germline values: CDR1 SGHRS, CDR2 YFSETQ. The CDR3 covers 17 residues. With 0 bases clipped from V and 4 bases from J, the junction kept 7 bases outside the gene matches. The CDR3 DNA sequence: TGCGCCAGCAGCTTGGGTCTTAGCGGGGGGGCCTCAGATACGCAGTATTTT. This translates into CASSLGLSGGASDTQYF.

V is TRBV7-6 and J is TRBJ2-3; D tentatively reads TRBD1 or TRBD2 (7 bases each). Trimming took 8 bases from V and 3 from J, leaving 15 bases between them. CDR3 length equals 14 residues. Per the germline V gene, CDR1 is SGHVS and CDR2 is FNYEAQ. The CDR3 loop reads CASQQGGGTDTQYF. Here the CDR3 DNA reads TGTGCCAGCCAGCAGGGGGGAGGGACAGATACGCAGTATTTT.

CDR3 residues: CSVSYRVGEDGYTF. Written as DNA, the CDR3 is TGCAGCGTTTCCTACAGGGTCGGGGAAGATGGCTACACCTTC. The rearrangement uses TRBV29-1 and TRBJ1-2; the D gene is possibly TRBD1 (6 bases). Trimming removed 5 bases from V and 6 bases from J, with 19 bases in between. The CDR3 runs 14 residues. Germline CDR1 reads SQVTM; CDR2 reads ANQGSEA.

This sequence joins TRBV7-8 and TRBJ2-2; 7 bases are a match to TRBD1. V dropped 2 bases and J dropped 5; count of bases not matched to a gene: 5. This CDR3 region has 15 residues. Germline V gene sequence: CDR1 SGHVS, CDR2 FQNEAQ. The CDR3 region is CASSLKTGSTGELFF. CDR3 in DNA: TGTGCCAGCAGCTTAAAGACAGGGAGTACCGGGGAGCTGTTTTTT. Drawing the rest from reference TRBV7-8 and TRBJ2-2, the complete variable domain is GAGVSQSPRYKVAKRGQDVALRCDPISGHVSLFWYQQALGQGPEFLTYFQNEAQLDKSGLPSDRFFAERPEGSVSTLKIQRTQQEDSAVYLCASSLKTGSTGELFFGEGSRLTVL.

This clonotype was counted many times. The chain recombines TRBV5-1 with TRBJ2-1; TRBD1 might be the D (6 bases). This CDR3 has 15 residues. Deletions cut 2 bases from V and 6 bases from J, with 15 bases between. Germline-derived CDR1 and CDR2 are SGHRS and YFSETQ. CDR3 residues: CASSFVAGVPNEQFF. The CDR3 DNA is TGCGCCAGCAGCTTCGTGGCAGGGGTCCCCAATGAGCAGTTCTTC.

The V gene is TRBV12-3 or TRBV12-4, the J gene TRBJ2-5; D is undetermined. Trimming shortened V by 7 bases and J by 0 bases, and 12 bases separated the two germline ends. The CDR3 runs to 14 residues. CDR3 amino acids: CASTTGRYQETQYF. The DNA for the CDR3 is TGTGCCAGCACCACCGGCAGGTACCAAGAGACCCAGTACTTC.

The table lists this clonotype with a few counts. The J gene is TRBJ2-2, the V gene TRBV12-3 or TRBV12-4; D is unclear. This CDR3 region has 12 residues. V lost 6 bases to trimming and J lost 6 bases, with 8 bases between them. CDR3 DNA: TGTGCCAGCAGGGCAGATGCCGGGGAGCTGTTTTTT. As protein: CASRADAGELFF.

The chain links TRBV28 to TRBJ2-2; no firm D call. The CDR3 extends over 14 amino acids. CDR1 is MDHEN, CDR2 SYDVKM, per germline. The V gene lost 3 bases and the J gene lost 6 bases, with 11 bases spanning the gap. CDR3 coding DNA: TGTGCCAGCAGTTTTATTAGAGAAGCCGGGGAGCTGTTTTTT. As protein: CASSFIREAGELFF. The whole variable domain, remainder taken from reference TRBV28 and TRBJ2-2, is DVKVTQSSRYLVKRTGEKVFLECVQDMDHENMFWYRQDPGLGLRLIYFSYDVKMKEKGDIPEGYSVSREKKERFSLILESASTNQTSMYLCASSFIREAGELFFGEGSRLTVL.

This clonotype was seen a handful of times. V is TRBV4-3 and J is TRBJ2-1; D gene ambiguous. Trimming cost V 0 bases and J 5 bases, with 11 bases left between them. This CDR3 spans 15 amino acids. Germline loops: CDR1 LGHNA, CDR2 YSLEER. This chain's CDR3 is CASSQDLGQNNEQFF. For the CDR3, the DNA is TGCGCCAGCAGCCAAGATCTAGGCCAGAACAATGAGCAGTTCTTC.